This T cell receptor (beta chain) came from a study of T cell repertoires in cytomegalovirus infection. Study summary: Public TCR beta signatures indicated both CMV infection and matching HLA type. General observations from the study: There were HLA-C-restricted CMV-specific TCR beta clonotypes dominating the ex vivo response. Carriage of CMV together with the relevant HLA was identifiable through cumulative public TCR beta family frequency.

MiXCR, run by TCRdb on the reads, gives a single entry per CDR3 protein. The sample contains 450,000 to 550,000 distinct CDR3 sequences, about 15% of which appear only once. This clonotype appeared many times. The antigen remains unidentified. V was clipped by 5 bases and J by 4 bases; unmatched bases: 12. Germline lookup yields CDR1 SGHVS and CDR2 FQNEAQ. The CDR3 sequence is 17 residues long. The sequence was collected from a human donor in good health (CMV status not recorded). Some clones in this sample may be carry-over from other donors' samples. Sample: CD8+ T cells from PBMCs. The chain joins TRBV7-8 to TRBJ1-4; 8 nucleotides align to TRBD1. The CDR3 loop is CASSIRGPGQVNEKLFF. CDR3 DNA sequence: TGTGCCAGCAGCATACGGGGCCCGGGACAGGTTAATGAAAAACTGTTTTTT.